The next 18 T cell receptor beta chains were all read from a single sample in a study of identical twins. TCRdb called the 5' RACE reads again in MiXCR, with one record for every CDR3 protein. The sample consists of over 550,000 distinct CDR3 sequences, about 7.6% of them appearing once. A further study also used this sample, focusing on yellow fever vaccine responses in identical twins.

The sequencing sample was made of PBMCs. These receptors were collected from a woman under 30 in good health.

This clonotype came up a few times. V and J are TRBV3-1 and TRBJ1-2; D gene uncertain. Trimming cost V 0 bases and J 7 bases, with 9 bases left between them. The CDR3 has 13 residues. Germline-derived CDR1 and CDR2 are LGHDT and YNNKEL (reference sequence). CDR3 amino acids: CASSQDRWRGYTF. The CDR3 nucleotides read TGTGCCAGCAGCCAAGATCGATGGCGTGGCTACACCTTC.

Ten or more counts support this clonotype. This rearrangement joins TRBV12-3 or TRBV12-4 to TRBJ2-1; 8 positions agree with TRBD2. Trimming at V came to 7 bases and at J to 1 base, leaving 6 bases not matched to a gene. CDR3 size: 15 residues. The CDR3 nucleotides read TGTGCCAGCACTGGCGGGAGGTCGTCCTACAATGAGCAGTTCTTC. This encodes CASTGGRSSYNEQFF.

This clonotype was observed a few times. The genes are TRBV5-1 and TRBJ2-7; the match to TRBD2 covers 7 bases. The V segment lost 0 bases and the J segment 2 bases; nucleotides outside the gene matches: 5. Germline CDR1 SGHRS, CDR2 YFSETQ. CDR3 length: 15 residues. CDR3 residues: CASSLVAGEPYEQYF. DNA for the CDR3: TGCGCCAGCAGCTTGGTCGCGGGAGAACCCTACGAGCAGTACTTC.

The V gene is TRBV5-1, the J gene TRBJ2-7; a weak D match, TRBD2 (5 bases). Germline lookup yields CDR1 SGHRS and CDR2 YFSETQ. The CDR3 totals 15 residues. V shed 0 bases and J shed 2 bases, with 12 bases lying between them. Here the CDR3 DNA reads TGCGCCAGCAGCTTGGGGACTGGAGTCACCTACGAGCAGTACTTC. Residues: CASSLGTGVTYEQYF.

This clonotype was counted at least ten times. The chain uses TRBV5-1 and TRBJ2-2; D tentatively reads TRBD1 or TRBD2 (5 bases each). The CDR3 spans 13 residues. Germline CDR1 and CDR2: SGHRS and YFSETQ. Trimming removed 3 bases from V and 5 bases from J, with 8 bases in between. CDR3 protein: CASSSRETGELFF. The CDR3 nucleotides are TGCGCCAGCAGCTCCAGGGAGACCGGGGAGCTGTTTTTT.

This clonotype was counted between two and nine times. This chain joins TRBV14 and TRBJ2-3, with D perhaps TRBD2 (5 bases). The CDR3 has 13 amino acids. Germline CDR1 and CDR2: SGHDN and FVKESK. With 3 bases removed from V and 6 bases from J, the gap between germline ends came to 10 bases. The CDR3 nucleotides are TGTGCCAGCAGCCACTATGGGGAGGATACGCAGTATTTT. Translating gives CASSHYGEDTQYF.

The CDR3 nucleotides read TGCAGTGCTACCCCCCTAGCGGGGCTAACAGATACGCAGTATTTT. Residues: CSATPLAGLTDTQYF. V and J are TRBV20-1 and TRBJ2-3; 9 nucleotides match TRBD2. CDR3 size: 15 residues. The trim removed 4 bases at V and 3 bases at J, leaving 8 bases unmatched. Germline CDR1 and CDR2: DFQATT and SNEGSKA (reference sequence).

The genes are TRBV20-1 and TRBJ1-4, with TRBD1 matching 7 bases. CDR1 DFQATT and CDR2 SNEGSKA come from the germline V gene (reference sequence). This CDR3 has 13 amino acids. The V and J ends lost 3 bases and 7 bases, in that order; junction bases with no gene match: 5. The CDR3 here is CSARRTGVEKLFF. For the CDR3, the DNA is TGCAGTGCTAGGAGGACAGGTGTTGAAAAACTGTTTTTT.

The chain carries TRBV18 and TRBJ1-2, with unresolved D. Between the trimmed V and J ends, which lost 5 bases and 2 bases, there was a span of 21 bases. From germline, CDR1 is KGHSH and CDR2 LQKENI. The CDR3 has 17 residues. The CDR3 region is CASSEYEMNSSNYGYTF. The CDR3 DNA reads TGTGCCAGCTCAGAGTACGAGATGAACAGCTCGAACTATGGCTACACCTTC.

V usage is TRBV5-1 and J usage is TRBJ2-3, with D tentatively TRBD1 or TRBD2 (6 bases each). CDR3 length equals 15 residues. CDR1 and CDR2 (germline): SGHRS, YFSETQ. Trimming removed 2 bases at V and 0 bases at J, with 10 bases between. CDR3 sequence (DNA): TGCGCCAGCAGCTTAAGGGGGAGGAGCACAGATACGCAGTATTTT. This gives the protein CASSLRGRSTDTQYF.

This clonotype was detected ten times or more. The CDR3 DNA follows: TGTGCCAGCACAACGGGTGGGATCGGCTACACCTTC. Its protein is CASTTGGIGYTF. V and J are TRBV12-3 or TRBV12-4 and TRBJ1-2, with D uncertain. This CDR3 has 12 residues. V lost 7 bases, J lost 8 bases, and 14 bases lay in between.

This clonotype was counted at least ten times. The rearrangement uses TRBV12-3 or TRBV12-4 and TRBJ2-4, with 9 bases matching TRBD1. With V trimmed by 6 bases and J by 7 bases, 4 bases remained unmatched. This CDR3 has 13 amino acids. CDR3 coding DNA: TGTGCCAGCAGACACACAGGGGGCAACATTCAGTACTTC. This gives the protein CASRHTGGNIQYF.

The chain carries TRBV7-6 and TRBJ2-1, with TRBD2 matching 9 bases. This CDR3 region has 14 residues. Germline loops: CDR1 SGHVS, CDR2 FNYEAQ. Trimming removed 1 base from V and 9 bases from J; junction bases left unmatched: 4. CDR3 DNA: TGTGCCAGCAGCTTAGAGGCGGGAGGGCCTGAGCAGTTCTTC. The encoded protein is CASSLEAGGPEQFF.

This clonotype has only a few counts. The V gene is TRBV12-3 or TRBV12-4, the J gene TRBJ2-3, with TRBD2 matching 8 bases. After removal of 6 bases from V and 2 bases from J, the junction contained 10 bases not matched to a gene. The CDR3 contains 16 residues. CDR3: CASRPDLAGNTDTQYF. CDR3 nucleotide sequence: TGTGCCAGCAGGCCGGATCTAGCGGGTAACACAGATACGCAGTATTTT.

A few counts support this clonotype. This chain connects TRBV10-3 to TRBJ1-6, with 8 positions matching TRBD1. The germline V gene has CDR1 ENHRY and CDR2 SYGVKD. V lost 6 bases and J lost 10; bases outside the gene matches: 11. This CDR3 comprises 15 residues. CDR3 region: CAIRADRGVRSPLHF. DNA for the CDR3: TGTGCCATCAGAGCCGACAGGGGAGTAAGATCACCCCTCCACTTT.

The chain couples TRBV27 to TRBJ1-1, with D unresolved. Germline V gene sequence: CDR1 MNHEY, CDR2 SMNVEV (reference sequence). V gave up 8 bases and J gave up 8 bases, with 18 bases separating them. The length of the CDR3 is 13 residues. The CDR3 DNA reads TGTGCCAGCCGCGCGGGCCTCCCTTGGGAAGCTTTCTTT. This translates into CASRAGLPWEAFF.

The chain uses TRBV12-3 or TRBV12-4 and TRBJ2-1, with 8 positions matching TRBD2. V was pared by 7 bases and J by 9 bases, with 11 bases of the junction left unmatched. This CDR3 spans 14 amino acids. The CDR3 coding sequence is TGTGCCAGCACCCCCCCGGGGGGGCTGGGTGAGCAGTTCTTC. As protein: CASTPPGGLGEQFF.

The chain's CDR3 is CASSSKAGGQGEQFF. The CDR3 region has the DNA TGCGCCAGCAGCTCAAAAGCGGGAGGCCAGGGTGAGCAGTTCTTC. The chain uses TRBV5-1 and TRBJ2-1, with 9 positions matching TRBD2. The CDR3 spans 15 residues. Germline V CDR1 and CDR2: SGHRS, YFSETQ. The junction had 10 bases not matched to a gene; V was cut back by 3 bases and J by 9 bases. Together with reference TRBV5-1 and TRBJ2-1, the CDR3 gives the full variable domain: KAGVTQTPRYLIKTRGQQVTLSCSPISGHRSVSWYQQTPGQGLQFLFEYFSETQRNKGNFPGRFSGRQFSNSRSEMNVSTLELGDSALYLCASSSKAGGQGEQFFGPGTRLTVL.